This T cell receptor beta chain was obtained from a study of T-cell memory formation after mild COVID-19. Study details: TCR clusters showed largely donor specificity. Study-wide points: Confirmation of SARS-CoV-2 specificity was lacking for second-wave clones peaking day 37. Clones contracting across day 15 to 85 had a balanced CD4/CD8 profile; later expanding clones leaned CD4+.

A word on this clonotype: Its cognate antigen is unknown.

TCRdb re-derived calls from the 5' RACE reads in MiXCR, one entry per CDR3 protein. The sample has 550,000 to 650,000 distinct CDR3 sequences; around 16% are singletons. CDR3 length: 17 amino acids. The ends lost 2 bases at V and 10 bases at J; junction bases unmatched: 15. CDR1 is MNHGY and CDR2 is SVAAGI in the germline V gene. The origin of this receptor is an adult woman who had mild COVID-19 (a few samples of this study predate the infection). Cell type and time point are not known. The V gene is TRBV6-9, the J gene TRBJ2-1; TRBD2 matches 9 bases. Source material: PBMCs or a T cell subset sorted from them (not recorded which). CDR3: CASSYKNSGGFFAEQFF. As DNA, the CDR3 is TGTGCCAGCAGTTATAAAAATAGCGGGGGCTTCTTCGCGGAGCAGTTCTTC.